Below, 17 T cell receptor beta chains from the same sample are listed, as sequenced in a study of memory B cells and T cells in multiple sclerosis. No antigen is known for these receptors. After stimulus-free culture, autoproliferating CFSE-dim and non-proliferating CFSE-high T cells were sequenced separately. Pooled replicate wells came from about 5x10^7 CFSE-labeled PBMCs cultured about seven days without stimulus. Profiling relied on immunoSEQ multiplex PCR, and the TCRdb table lists in-frame clones only, not all of them. The sample has 25,000 to 35,000 clones, 86% seen once. The specimen sequenced was PBMCs from blood kept in culture. Receptor source: a human donor with multiple sclerosis.

The rearrangement joins TRBV6-6 to TRBJ1-1; D remains ambiguous. With 8 bases removed from V and 7 bases from J, the gap between germline ends came to 11 bases. The CDR3 loop spans 11 amino acids. Germline V lookup: CDR1 MNHNY, CDR2 SVGAGI (reference sequence). As DNA, the CDR3 is TGTGCCAGCTTGGACGTCCTTGAAGCTTTCTTT. This encodes CASLDVLEAFF.

The rearrangement links TRBV14 to TRBJ2-1, with 8 bases identical to TRBD2. This CDR3 region has 20 residues. Looked up from germline, CDR1 is SGHDN and CDR2 is FVKESK. The V and J ends lost 0 bases and 2 bases, in that order; junction bases with no gene match: 15. CDR3 in DNA: TGTGCCAGCAGCCAAGAATTATCAGCGGGAGTTAACCACCCCTACAATGAGCAGTTCTTC. Encoded protein: CASSQELSAGVNHPYNEQFF.

V and J are TRBV5-1 and TRBJ2-3; D possibly matches TRBD1 or TRBD2 (6 bases each). The V gene's germline CDR1 is SGHRS and CDR2 YFSETQ. This CDR3 contains 14 residues. V was shortened by 4 bases and J by 4 bases, with 13 bases between the two germline ends. The CDR3 nucleotides read TGCGCCAGCAGCCCCGAGGGGGGTTCAGATACGCAGTATTTT. It is translated as CASSPEGGSDTQYF.

The CDR3, as DNA: TGTGCCAGCAGCTTGACGGTGGGCTCCTACGAGCAGTACTTC. It yields the protein CASSLTVGSYEQYF. The chain uses TRBV5-8 and TRBJ2-7; D unclear. The CDR3 length is 14 residues. Germline CDR1 SGHTS, CDR2 YDEGEE. V was pared by 1 base and J by 0 bases, with 8 bases between. The whole variable domain, remainder taken from reference TRBV5-8 and TRBJ2-7, is EAGVTQSPTHLIKTRGQQATLRCSPISGHTSVYWYQQALGLGLQFLLWYDEGEERNRGNFPPRFSGRQFPNYSSELNVNALELEDSALYLCASSLTVGSYEQYFGPGTRLTVT.

This clone appeared once. Here the CDR3 DNA reads TGTGCCAGCAGTTCGACGGGACGGAGCTCCTACGAGCAGTACTTC. Encoded protein: CASSSTGRSSYEQYF. The chain is built from TRBV6-5 and TRBJ2-7; either TRBD1 or TRBD2 may fit D (5 bases each). CDR3 length: 15 amino acids. Germline CDR1 and CDR2: MNHEY and SVGAGI. The V end lost 4 bases, the J end lost 0 bases, and 13 bases lay between the germline ends.

The CDR3 DNA reads TGTGCCAGCACCGGGGGGGCGGAGACCCAGTACTTC. Amino acids: CASTGGAETQYF. V is TRBV6-1 and J is TRBJ2-5; TRBD2 matches at 8 bases. Per germline, CDR1 MNHNS and CDR2 SASEGT. V trimming: 7 bases; J trimming: 5 bases; junction bases outside the gene matches: 3. The CDR3 covers 12 residues.

This rearrangement joins TRBV5-1 to TRBJ2-5, with 9 bases lining up with TRBD1. V was clipped by 0 bases and J by 4 bases; unmatched bases: 4. Per the germline V gene, CDR1 is SGHRS and CDR2 is YFSETQ. CDR3 length: 15 residues. For the CDR3, the DNA is TGCGCCAGCAGCTTGGGTCAGGACAGGGGAGAGACCCAGTACTTC. It encodes CASSLGQDRGETQYF.

J is TRBJ2-7 and V is TRBV11-2, with no clear D. V lost 4 bases and J 2 bases, leaving 9 bases between the germline ends. Looked up from germline, CDR1 is SGHAT and CDR2 is FQNNGV. The CDR3 consists of 13 residues. The CDR3 is CASSSRQAYEQYF. CDR3 nucleotides: TGTGCCAGCAGCTCCCGACAAGCCTACGAGCAGTACTTC.

The J gene is TRBJ2-3, the V gene TRBV10-1; 9 bases are shared with TRBD2. Germline CDR1 WNHNN, CDR2 SYGVQD (reference sequence). The ends lost 1 base at V and 4 bases at J; junction bases unmatched: 12. This CDR3 comprises 18 residues. In nucleotides, the CDR3 is TGCGCCAGCAGTGAGTGGAGAAGCGGGGGGCCCTCTTCAGATACGCAGTATTTT. Translating it yields CASSEWRSGGPSSDTQYF.

This clone was seen only once. The chain links TRBV6-1 to TRBJ1-2, with a tentative D call TRBD1 (5 bases). In germline, CDR1 is MNHNS, CDR2 SASEGT. This CDR3 comprises 15 residues. V lost 0 bases to trimming and J lost 1 base, with 9 bases between them. This chain's CDR3 is CASSEARGGNYGYTF. Here the CDR3 DNA reads TGTGCCAGCAGTGAAGCTAGGGGCGGTAACTATGGCTACACCTTC.

J is TRBJ1-2 and V is TRBV2, with 7 bases identical to TRBD1. Unmatched junction bases numbered 9, after V lost 6 bases and J lost 2 bases. From germline, CDR1 is SNHLY and CDR2 FYNNEI. The CDR3 is made up of 15 amino acids. The CDR3 spells CASRTATTGNYGYTF. The CDR3 DNA reads as TGTGCCAGCAGAACGGCTACGACAGGGAACTATGGCTACACCTTC.

V usage is TRBV6-6 and J usage is TRBJ1-1; 7 bases map to TRBD1. In germline, CDR1 is MNHNY, CDR2 SVGAGI (reference sequence). The CDR3 is 13 residues long. The V gene end was trimmed by 6 bases and the J gene end by 5 bases; junction bases not matched to a gene: 6. The CDR3 sequence: CASSRQGLTEAFF. CDR3 nucleotides: TGTGCCAGCAGCCGACAGGGTTTAACTGAAGCTTTCTTT.

This clone has just one count. The chain's CDR3 is CSARGVPEQFF. The CDR3 DNA is TGCAGTGCTAGGGGTGTCCCTGAGCAGTTCTTC. The chain links TRBV20-1 to TRBJ2-1; D is undetermined. The germline V gene has CDR1 DFQATT and CDR2 SNEGSKA (reference sequence). The length of the CDR3 is 11 residues. The V gene lost 3 bases and the J gene lost 9 bases, with 9 bases spanning the gap.

The rearrangement joins TRBV11-3 to TRBJ2-1; 8 nucleotides match TRBD2. Germline CDR1 SGHNT, CDR2 YENEEA. V was clipped by 5 bases and J by 9 bases; unmatched bases: 3. The CDR3 extends over 12 amino acids. CDR3 nucleotide sequence: TGTGCCAGCAGCCTTAGCGGGACTGAGCAGTTCTTC. Translated, it gives CASSLSGTEQFF.

The chain carries TRBV6-1 and TRBJ1-2; 11 positions match TRBD1. The CDR3 spans 13 residues. Trimming at V came to 6 bases and at J to 8 bases, leaving 5 bases not matched to a gene. The germline V gene has CDR1 MNHNS and CDR2 SASEGT. For the CDR3, the DNA is TGTGCCAGCAGCCGGACAGGGGGCGACGGCTACACCTTC. This encodes CASSRTGGDGYTF.

The chain carries TRBV19 and TRBJ1-6; D is perhaps TRBD1 (6 bases). In germline, CDR1 is LNHDA, CDR2 SQIVND (reference sequence). The V end lost 8 bases, the J end lost 3 bases, and 14 bases lay between the germline ends. The CDR3 spans 15 residues. CDR3 sequence reads: CASGSQGSYNSPLHF. In DNA, the CDR3 is TGTGCCAGTGGTAGCCAGGGGAGCTATAATTCACCCCTCCACTTT.

This clone was observed a handful of times. This chain connects TRBV7-9 to TRBJ2-1; TRBD2 is a possible D gene (5 bases). CDR3 length equals 15 residues. The V end was cut by 3 bases, the J end by 5 bases, with 14 bases between. Per germline, CDR1 SEHNR and CDR2 FQNEAQ (reference sequence). The DNA for the CDR3 is TGTGCCAGCAGCTTTACACGTCGGGAACACAATGAGCAGTTCTTC. This codes for CASSFTRREHNEQFF.